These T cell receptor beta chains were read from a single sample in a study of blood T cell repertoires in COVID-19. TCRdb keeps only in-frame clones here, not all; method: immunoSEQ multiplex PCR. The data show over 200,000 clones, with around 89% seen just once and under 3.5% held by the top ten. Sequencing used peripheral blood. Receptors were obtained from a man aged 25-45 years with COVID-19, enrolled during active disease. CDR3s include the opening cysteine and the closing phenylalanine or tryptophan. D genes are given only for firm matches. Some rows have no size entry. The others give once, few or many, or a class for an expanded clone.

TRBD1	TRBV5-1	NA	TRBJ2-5	CASSAGTDQETQYF	TGCGCCAGCAGCGCTGGGACAGACCAAGAGACCCAGTACTTC
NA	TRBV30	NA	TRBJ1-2	CAWTLREGGTYGYTF	TGTGCCTGGACCTTACGGGAGGGCGGGACCTATGGCTACACCTTC
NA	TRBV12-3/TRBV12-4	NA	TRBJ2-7	CASSIASGYEQYF	TGTGCCAGCAGTATCGCCTCGGGCTACGAGCAGTACTTC
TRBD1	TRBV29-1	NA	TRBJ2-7	CSVEQGAYEQYF	TGCAGCGTTGAACAGGGGGCTTACGAGCAGTACTTC
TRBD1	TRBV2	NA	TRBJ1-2	CASTFTGQGQGYTF	TGTGCCAGCACATTCACTGGACAGGGTCAAGGCTACACCTTC
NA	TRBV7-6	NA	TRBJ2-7	CASSLEADVREQYF	TGTGCCAGCAGCTTAGAAGCGGACGTACGAGAGCAGTACTTC
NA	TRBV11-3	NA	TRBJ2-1	CASSLEEVEEQFF	TGTGCCAGCAGCTTAGAGGAGGTCGAGGAGCAGTTCTTC
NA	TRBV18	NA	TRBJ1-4	CASSPLPGEKLFF	TGTGCCAGCTCACCCCTTCCGGGGGAAAAACTGTTTTTT
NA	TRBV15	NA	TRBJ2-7	CATSRDAEYEQYF	TGTGCCACCAGCAGAGATGCTGAGTACGAGCAGTACTTC
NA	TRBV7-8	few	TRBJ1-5	CASSLQQGSNQPQHF	TGTGCCAGCAGCCTGCAACAGGGAAGCAATCAGCCCCAGCATTTT
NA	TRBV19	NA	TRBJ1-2	CASSIEAGGYGYTF	TGTGCCAGTAGTATAGAAGCGGGCGGCTATGGCTACACCTTC
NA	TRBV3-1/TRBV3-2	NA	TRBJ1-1	CASRGWGGNTEAFF	TGTGCCAGCCGCGGGTGGGGGGGGAACACTGAAGCTTTCTTT
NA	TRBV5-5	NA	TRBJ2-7	CASSLGPGSSYEQYF	TGTGCCAGCAGCTTGGGTCCGGGGAGCTCCTACGAGCAGTACTTC
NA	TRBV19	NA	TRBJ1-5	CASSETGTSNQPQHF	TGTGCCAGTAGTGAGACAGGCACTAGCAATCAGCCCCAGCATTTT
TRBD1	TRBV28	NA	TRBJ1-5	CASSLWEGAGQPQHF	TGTGCCAGCAGTTTATGGGAGGGGGCAGGTCAGCCCCAGCATTTT
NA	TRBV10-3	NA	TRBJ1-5	CAMRSGSDQPQHF	TGTGCCATGAGGTCAGGGTCTGATCAGCCCCAGCATTTT
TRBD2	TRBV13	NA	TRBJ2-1	CASSLRLAGGARSYNEQFF	TGTGCCAGCAGCTTAAGGCTAGCGGGAGGAGCGCGATCCTACAATGAGCAGTTCTTC
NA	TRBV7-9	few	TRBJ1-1	CASSAQGGSEAFF	TGTGCCAGCAGCGCGCAGGGAGGCTCCGAGGCTTTCTTT
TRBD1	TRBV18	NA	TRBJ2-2	CASSPGQGYGGELFF	TGTGCCAGCTCACCGGGACAGGGGTACGGCGGGGAGCTGTTTTTT
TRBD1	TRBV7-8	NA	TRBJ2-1	CASSLDRGREQFF	TGTGCCAGCAGCCTAGACAGGGGAAGGGAGCAGTTCTTC
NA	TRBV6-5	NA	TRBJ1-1	CASSYSGVRAWDEAFF	TGTGCCAGCAGTTACTCGGGTGTGAGGGCTTGGGATGAAGCTTTCTTT
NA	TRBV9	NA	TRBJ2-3	CASSLQAANTQYF	TGTGCCAGCTCATTACAGGCAGCCAATACGCAGTATTTT